The clone carrying this TCR beta chain came up a few times. The data originate from a study of blood T cell repertoires in COVID-19. V shed 7 bases and J shed 6 bases, with 16 bases lying between them. Germline lookup yields CDR1 MNHEY and CDR2 SVGAGI. This CDR3 spans 14 amino acids. The method was immunoSEQ multiplex PCR; TCRdb's version includes in-frame clones alone and lacks a portion of them. The sample shows tens of thousands of clones, 60% to 85% of them seen only once. The chain recombines TRBV6-5 with TRBJ2-1, with TRBD2 as a possible D gene (6 bases). Material: peripheral blood. This receptor was obtained from a human donor in a cohort sampled during active COVID-19. CDR3 DNA: TGTGCCAGCACCCCTGTTGGTAGCGGCAATGAGCAGTTCTTC. This gives the protein CASTPVGSGNEQFF.